This paragraph reports one T cell receptor beta chain. No antigen is known for it. Through a sample-barcoded 5' primer and a J-beta primer mix, a second PCR was run for roughly 7 to 12 cycles. Each cDNA molecule was tagged by a template-switch adaptor that had 12 random nucleotides. A single record per CDR3 protein comes from TCRdb applying MiXCR to the 5' RACE reads. This table holds roughly 1.4 million distinct CDR3 sequences, approximately 59% found once. The data originate from a study of blood T cells in healthy people across ages. Whole-study results and caveats: More naive CD4+ cells and higher diversity marked long-lived donors relative to aged donors.

This CDR3 is 14 amino acids long. Germline V gene data show CDR1 as SGHRS and CDR2 as YFSETQ. Material: blood. The J gene is TRBJ2-4, the V gene TRBV5-1, with 7 bases fitting TRBD2. The J call is uncertain, as TRBJ2-5 better fits the DNA end. This TCR was sampled from a man younger than 30 in good health. Here the CDR3 reads CASSIGLDRETQYF. The CDR3 DNA sequence: TGCGCCAGCAGCATCGGACTAGATCGAGAGACCCAGTACTTC.